The 2 T cell receptor beta chains given below trace back to one sample, sequenced in a study of cytomegalovirus exposure and HLA in healthy donors. Primers included in the PCR were 60 Vbeta and 13 Jbeta primers. Only in-frame clones appear in the TCRdb table, and some are missing; sequencing was by immunoSEQ multiplex PCR. The repertoire includes approximately 89,000 clones, 76% of them detected once, and roughly 1.5% sits in the top ten. The sample taken for sequencing was PBMCs. All receptors derive from a male donor in good health and CMV-seronegative.

The V gene is TRBV19, the J gene TRBJ2-7, with D perhaps TRBD2 (5 bases). The CDR3 has 14 residues. CDR1 and CDR2 from the germline V gene are LNHDA and SQIVND (reference sequence). V was cut by 8 bases and J by 4 bases, with 18 bases left in between. The CDR3 coding sequence is TGTGCCAGTGGCCCAGACGAGGGAAGGTACGAGCAGTACTTC. Its translation is CASGPDEGRYEQYF.

The V gene is TRBV28, the J gene TRBJ1-3; maybe TRBD1 (6 bases). Germline lookup yields CDR1 MDHEN and CDR2 SYDVKM. The V gene lost 5 bases and the J gene lost 0 bases, with 8 bases spanning the gap. The CDR3 loop spans 14 amino acids. The CDR3 bases are TGTGCCAGCAGTACAGGGTTCTCTGGAAACACCATATATTTT. The encoded protein is CASSTGFSGNTIYF.